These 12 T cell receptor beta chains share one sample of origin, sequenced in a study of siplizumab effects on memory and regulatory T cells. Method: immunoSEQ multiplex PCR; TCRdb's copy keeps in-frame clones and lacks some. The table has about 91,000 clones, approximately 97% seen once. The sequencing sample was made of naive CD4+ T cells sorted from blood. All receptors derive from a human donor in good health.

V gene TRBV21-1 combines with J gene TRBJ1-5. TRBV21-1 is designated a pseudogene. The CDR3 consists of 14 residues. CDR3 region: CASSSGPGEQPQHF. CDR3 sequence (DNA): TGTGCCAGCAGTTCCGGGCCGGGGGAGCAGCCCCAGCATTTT.

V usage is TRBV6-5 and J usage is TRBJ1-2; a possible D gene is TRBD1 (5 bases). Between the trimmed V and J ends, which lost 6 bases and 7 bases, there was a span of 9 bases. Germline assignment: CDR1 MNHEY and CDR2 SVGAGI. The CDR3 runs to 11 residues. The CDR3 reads CASSQGSGYTF. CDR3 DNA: TGTGCCAGCAGCCAGGGATCTGGCTACACCTTC.

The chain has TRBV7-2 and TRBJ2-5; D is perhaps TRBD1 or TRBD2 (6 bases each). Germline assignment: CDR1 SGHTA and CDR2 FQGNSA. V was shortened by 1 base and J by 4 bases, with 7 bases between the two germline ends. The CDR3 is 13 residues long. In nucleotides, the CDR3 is TGTGCCAGCAGCTTAGAGGGGGGAGAGACCCAGTACTTC. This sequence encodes CASSLEGGETQYF. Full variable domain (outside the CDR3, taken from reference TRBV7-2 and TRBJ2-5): GAGVSQSPSNKVTEKGKDVELRCDPISGHTALYWYRQSLGQGLEFLIYFQGNSAPDKSGLPSDRFSAERTGGSVSTLTIQRTQQEDSAVYLCASSLEGGETQYFGPGTRLLVL.

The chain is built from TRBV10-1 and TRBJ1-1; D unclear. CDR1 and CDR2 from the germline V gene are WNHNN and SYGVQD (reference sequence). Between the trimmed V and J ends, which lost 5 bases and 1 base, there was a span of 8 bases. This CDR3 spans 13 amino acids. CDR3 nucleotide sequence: TGCGCCAGCAGTCCTGGGAGGAACACTGAAGCTTTCTTT. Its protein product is CASSPGRNTEAFF.

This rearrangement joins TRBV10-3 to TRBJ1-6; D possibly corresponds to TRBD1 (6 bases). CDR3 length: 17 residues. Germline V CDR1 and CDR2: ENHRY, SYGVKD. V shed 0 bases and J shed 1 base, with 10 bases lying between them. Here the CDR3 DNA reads TGTGCCATCAGTGAGTCTGAAGGGGGATCCTATAATTCACCCCTCCACTTT. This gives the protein CAISESEGGSYNSPLHF.

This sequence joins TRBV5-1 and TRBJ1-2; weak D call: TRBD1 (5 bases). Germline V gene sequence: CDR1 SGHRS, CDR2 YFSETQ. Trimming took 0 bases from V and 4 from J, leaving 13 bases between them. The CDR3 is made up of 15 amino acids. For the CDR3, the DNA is TGCGCCAGCAGCTTGGACGAGGGGAGAGGCTATGGCTACACCTTC. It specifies CASSLDEGRGYGYTF.

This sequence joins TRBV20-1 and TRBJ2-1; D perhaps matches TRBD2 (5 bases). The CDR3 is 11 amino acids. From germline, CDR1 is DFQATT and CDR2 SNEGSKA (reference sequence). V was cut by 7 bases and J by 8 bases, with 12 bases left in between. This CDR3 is CSGRVVDEQFF. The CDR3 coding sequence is TGCAGTGGGCGGGTAGTCGATGAGCAGTTCTTC.

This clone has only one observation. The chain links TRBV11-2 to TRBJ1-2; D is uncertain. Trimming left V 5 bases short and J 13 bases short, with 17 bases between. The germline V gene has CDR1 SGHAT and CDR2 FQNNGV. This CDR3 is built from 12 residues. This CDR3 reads CASSQSPPYSTF. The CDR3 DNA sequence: TGTGCCAGCAGCCAGTCCCCTCCATACTCCACCTTC.

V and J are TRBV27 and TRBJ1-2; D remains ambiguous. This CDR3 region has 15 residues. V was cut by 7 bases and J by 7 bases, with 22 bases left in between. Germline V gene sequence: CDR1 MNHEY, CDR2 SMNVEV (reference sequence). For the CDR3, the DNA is TGTGCCAGCACCCCCGTTGGACCTAGTCAGTCTGGCTACACCTTC. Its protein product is CASTPVGPSQSGYTF.

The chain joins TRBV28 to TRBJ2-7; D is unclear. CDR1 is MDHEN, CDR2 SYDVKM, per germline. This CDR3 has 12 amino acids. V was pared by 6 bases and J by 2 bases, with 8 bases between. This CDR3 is CASSSHTYEQYF. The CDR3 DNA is TGTGCCAGCAGCTCACATACCTACGAGCAGTACTTC.

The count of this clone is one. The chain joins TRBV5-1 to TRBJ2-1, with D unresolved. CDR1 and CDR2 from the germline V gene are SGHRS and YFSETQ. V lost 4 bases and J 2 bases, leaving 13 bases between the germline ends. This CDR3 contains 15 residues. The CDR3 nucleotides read TGCGCCAGCAGCGTACCATTATTGCCCTACAATGAGCAGTTCTTC. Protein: CASSVPLLPYNEQFF.

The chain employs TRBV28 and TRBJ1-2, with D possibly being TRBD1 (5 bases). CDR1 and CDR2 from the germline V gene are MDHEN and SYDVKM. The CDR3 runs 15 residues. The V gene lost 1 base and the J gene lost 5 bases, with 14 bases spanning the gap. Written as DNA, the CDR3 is TGTGCCAGCAGTTTATTGACCAGGGAACCTTATGGCTACACCTTC. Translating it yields CASSLLTREPYGYTF.